The 31 T cell receptor beta chains given below trace back to one sample, sequenced in a study of OX40 agonist ivuxolimab in advanced cancers. Libraries were made using the immunoSEQ multiplex PCR assay. The source is immuneACCESS, and TCRdb retained only in-frame sequences with V and J called. Part of the clones is not carried over; for the studies checked, unresolved V genes explain less than half of this, and the remainder is unexplained. Here the sample has more than 15,000 clones; approximately 80% occur a single time. The ten largest clonotypes hold approximately 46% of the sample. The sample consisted of CD4+ or CD8+ T cells sorted from blood, taken in a trial of the OX40 agonist ivuxolimab. The source of these receptors is an adult with an advanced solid tumor such as melanoma, head and neck, liver or kidney cancer.

The chain couples TRBV27 to TRBJ2-1; D remains ambiguous. Germline values: CDR1 MNHEY, CDR2 SMNVEV (reference sequence). V was shortened by 3 bases and J by 8 bases, with 14 bases between the two germline ends. The CDR3 length is 14 residues. This CDR3 reads CASSLTAMRHEQFF. The CDR3 DNA reads as TGTGCCAGCAGTTTGACTGCGATGCGGCATGAGCAGTTCTTC.

This clone was seen just once. The gene calls are TRBV4-1 and TRBJ1-5, with 8 bases matching TRBD1. This CDR3 is 16 amino acids long. Per germline, CDR1 MGHRA and CDR2 YSYEKL. Trimming cost V 0 bases and J 2 bases; bases outside gene matches: 3. The DNA of the CDR3 is TGCGCCAGCAGCCAAGAAGACAGGGGTGGCAATCAGCCCCAGCATTTT. It is translated as CASSQEDRGGNQPQHF.

The chain couples TRBV2 to TRBJ2-3; D remains unclear. With 7 bases removed from V and 0 bases from J, the gap between germline ends came to 8 bases. CDR3 length equals 13 residues. Germline V gives CDR1 SNHLY, CDR2 FYNNEI. CDR3 in amino acids: CASKERSTDTQYF. In nucleotides, the CDR3 is TGTGCCAGCAAAGAAAGGAGCACAGATACGCAGTATTTT.

This clone was seen only a few times. This sequence joins TRBV5-1 and TRBJ2-1, with TRBD1 as a possible D gene (5 bases). CDR1 SGHRS and CDR2 YFSETQ come from the germline V gene. The CDR3 totals 15 residues. V dropped 1 base and J dropped 5 bases, with 13 bases sitting between them. The CDR3, as DNA: TGCGCCAGCAGCTTGTTCCCAGGGTGGGACAATGAGCAGTTCTTC. It is translated as CASSLFPGWDNEQFF.

CDR3 in DNA: TGTGCCAGCAGCTTACCTAGCGGGAGGGTCGGATATGAGCAGTTCTTC. Translated: CASSLPSGRVGYEQFF. The V and J genes are TRBV11-2 and TRBJ2-1; 12 nucleotides line up with TRBD2. The junction had 7 bases not matched to a gene; V was cut back by 2 bases and J by 8 bases. The CDR3 runs to 16 residues. Germline V gives CDR1 SGHAT, CDR2 FQNNGV.

The chain employs TRBV5-1 and TRBJ1-1; D call uncertain. Trimming cost V 4 bases and J 4 bases, with 11 bases left between them. Germline loops: CDR1 SGHRS, CDR2 YFSETQ. The CDR3 consists of 13 residues. CDR3 in amino acids: CASSAEGITEAFF. CDR3 bases: TGCGCCAGCAGCGCTGAGGGAATCACTGAAGCTTTCTTT.

CDR3 residues: CASSLWAENTEAFF. Here the CDR3 DNA reads TGTGCCAGCAGTTTATGGGCAGAAAACACTGAAGCTTTCTTT. The chain employs TRBV27 and TRBJ1-1; D gene unclear. From germline, CDR1 is MNHEY and CDR2 SMNVEV (reference sequence). Trimming removed 1 base from V and 2 bases from J, with 8 bases in between. This CDR3 is built from 14 residues.

The genes are TRBV5-4 and TRBJ2-3; the D gene is possibly TRBD2 (7 bases). V was shortened by 4 bases and J by 5 bases, with 14 bases between the two germline ends. Germline loops: CDR1 SGHNT, CDR2 YYREEE (reference sequence). CDR3 length equals 14 residues. CDR3 protein: CASSTGGPEDTQYF. In nucleotides, the CDR3 is TGTGCCAGCAGCACGGGGGGCCCTGAAGATACGCAGTATTTT.

This chain links TRBV27 with TRBJ2-1; the match to TRBD1 covers 8 bases. Losses at the gene ends were 4 bases for V and 1 base for J; bases not matched to a gene: 6. Germline CDR1 and CDR2: MNHEY and SMNVEV (reference sequence). This CDR3 is 16 amino acids long. CDR3 coding DNA: TGTGCCAGCAGTTCCAAGCGGACAGGGTCCTACAATGAGCAGTTCTTC. Its translation is CASSSKRTGSYNEQFF.

Only a few counts were recorded for this clone. The chain is built from TRBV6-5 and TRBJ2-3; 9 bases match TRBD2. J was trimmed by 2 bases and V by 5 bases; bases with no gene match: 2. The germline V gene has CDR1 MNHEY and CDR2 SVGAGI. The CDR3 covers 14 residues. CDR3 amino acids: CASSGGGATDTQYF. As DNA, the CDR3 is TGTGCCAGCAGTGGCGGGGGGGCCACAGATACGCAGTATTTT.

This clone was found once. A read error is possible here, since a much larger clone lies one base away. The chain combines TRBV6-1 with TRBJ1-2; no clear D. This CDR3 region has 14 residues. Looked up from germline, CDR1 is MNHNS and CDR2 is SASEGT. The CDR3 DNA reads TGTGCCAGCAGTGAAGGTGGGGATAACCATGGCTACACCTTC. Its protein is CASSEGGDNHGYTF.

The chain recombines TRBV7-8 with TRBJ2-5; TRBD1 is a possible D gene (6 bases). The tail of the sequence fits TRBJ2-7 better, so the J call may be wrong. Germline values: CDR1 SGHVS, CDR2 FQNEAQ. There are 14 residues in the CDR3. The CDR3, as DNA: TGTGCCAGCAGCTTAGTCTACAGGGTCGACGAGCAGTACTTC. Translated, it gives CASSLVYRVDEQYF.

The J gene is TRBJ2-1, the V gene TRBV6-1; D gene uncertain. Germline V lookup: CDR1 MNHNS, CDR2 SASEGT. V was cut by 5 bases and J by 0 bases, with 11 bases left in between. This CDR3 comprises 15 residues. The CDR3 sequence is CASSPWWSSYNEQFF. The CDR3, as DNA: TGTGCCAGCAGTCCATGGTGGAGCTCCTACAATGAGCAGTTCTTC.

The rearrangement links TRBV7-2 to TRBJ2-7; no clear D gene. This CDR3 has 12 amino acids. Germline CDR1 SGHTA, CDR2 FQGNSA. Trimming left V 2 bases short and J 5 bases short, with 7 bases between. The DNA for the CDR3 is TGTGCCAGCAGCTTATTGGGTAACGAGCAGTACTTC. Its protein product is CASSLLGNEQYF.

The rearrangement links TRBV9 to TRBJ2-7; 10 nucleotides agree with TRBD1. The J segment lost 3 bases and the V segment lost 2 bases, leaving 2 bases of the junction unmatched. Germline V gene sequence: CDR1 SGDLS, CDR2 YYNGEE. There are 14 residues in the CDR3. The CDR3 DNA reads TGTGCCAGCAGCGTCGGGACAGGGGTCTACGAGCAGTACTTC. Amino acid sequence: CASSVGTGVYEQYF.

This clone was counted a few times. The chain is built from TRBV7-2 and TRBJ2-1; no clear D. CDR3 length: 12 residues. The V and J ends lost 7 bases and 6 bases respectively, with 10 bases between them. Germline CDR1 is SGHTA and CDR2 is FQGNSA. The CDR3 region has the DNA TGTGCCAGCACCCGGGCGTCCAATGAGCAGTTCTTC. It encodes CASTRASNEQFF.

This clone was recorded a few times. The CDR3 loop reads CASSLTTGRGEKLFF. CDR3 DNA sequence: TGTGCCAGCAGCCTAACGACAGGGAGGGGGGAAAAACTGTTTTTT. V is TRBV28 and J is TRBJ1-4; the match to TRBD1 covers 7 bases. Germline lookup yields CDR1 MDHEN and CDR2 SYDVKM. V was pared by 6 bases and J by 8 bases, with 12 bases of the junction left unmatched. There are 15 residues in the CDR3.

This chain links TRBV4-3 with TRBJ2-2; TRBD1 agrees at 7 bases. The CDR3 has 17 residues. The V gene's germline CDR1 is LGHNA and CDR2 YSLEER. Germline trimming cut 4 bases from V and 0 bases from J; bases unmatched to any gene: 8. The CDR3: CASSPALGQTNTGELFF. Here the CDR3 DNA reads TGCGCCAGCAGCCCGGCCTTGGGACAGACGAACACCGGGGAGCTGTTTTTT.

The chain joins TRBV11-2 to TRBJ1-4; 9 bases map to TRBD1. The CDR3 spans 14 residues. The germline CDR1 and CDR2 sequences are SGHAT and FQNNGV. The trim removed 1 base at V and 11 bases at J, leaving 5 bases unmatched. The CDR3: CASSLVGDRDKLFF. Here the CDR3 DNA reads TGTGCCAGCAGCTTAGTGGGGGACAGGGACAAACTGTTTTTT.

The chain employs TRBV29-1 and TRBJ2-7; D may be TRBD1 or TRBD2 (5 bases each). Deletions cut 3 bases from V and 7 bases from J, with 16 bases between. This CDR3 is built from 13 residues. Germline V CDR1 and CDR2: SQVTM, ANQGSEA. CDR3 region: CSVEWGTPGEQYF. The CDR3 region has the DNA TGCAGCGTTGAGTGGGGGACCCCAGGGGAGCAGTACTTC.

The chain uses TRBV5-1 and TRBJ2-5; 7 bases line up with TRBD1. CDR3 length: 14 amino acids. V was clipped by 2 bases and J by 1 base; unmatched bases: 2. Germline values: CDR1 SGHRS, CDR2 YFSETQ. The CDR3 region has the DNA TGCGCCAGCAGCTTCTGGACAGGCCAAGAGACCCAGTACTTC. It codes for CASSFWTGQETQYF.

J is TRBJ1-1 and V is TRBV7-9; 8 positions match TRBD1. CDR1 SEHNR and CDR2 FQNEAQ come from the germline V gene (reference sequence). The CDR3 totals 15 residues. V dropped 5 bases and J dropped 5; count of bases not matched to a gene: 10. The CDR3 nucleotides read TGTGCCAGCAGCCCTCAGACAGGGGCTGATACTGAAGCTTTCTTT. This sequence encodes CASSPQTGADTEAFF.

The genes are TRBV5-1 and TRBJ2-5; 8 nucleotides agree with TRBD1. V trimming: 0 bases; J trimming: 4 bases; junction bases outside the gene matches: 11. Germline CDR1 reads SGHRS; CDR2 reads YFSETQ. This CDR3 has 17 residues. As DNA, the CDR3 is TGCGCCAGCAGCTTGGCCCATGGCGGGACAGGTCGAGAGACCCAGTACTTC. This codes for CASSLAHGGTGRETQYF.

The chain has TRBV7-9 and TRBJ2-5; 10 nucleotides line up with TRBD2. CDR3 size: 14 residues. Trimming at V came to 2 bases and at J to 7 bases, leaving 4 bases not matched to a gene. Germline V gene sequence: CDR1 SEHNR, CDR2 FQNEAQ (reference sequence). CDR3 coding DNA: TGTGCCAGCAGCTTAACTAGCGGGGAAGGGACCCAGTACTTC. Protein sequence: CASSLTSGEGTQYF.

Here the CDR3 DNA reads TGTGCCAGCAGCTTTATCCAGGGGTATACTGGTGAGCAGTTCTTC. It yields the protein CASSFIQGYTGEQFF. This chain links TRBV11-2 with TRBJ2-1, with a tentative D call TRBD1 (6 bases). Per germline, CDR1 SGHAT and CDR2 FQNNGV. The CDR3 runs to 15 residues. Trimming cost V 3 bases and J 9 bases, with 18 bases left between them.

In this sample, this clone turned up a few times. This chain uses TRBV4-1 with TRBJ1-5; D unclear. V was shortened by 1 base and J by 10 bases, with 20 bases between the two germline ends. This CDR3 is built from 16 residues. Germline values: CDR1 MGHRA, CDR2 YSYEKL. The CDR3 DNA reads TGCGCCAGCAGCCAAGTTCTGGACCGCACTGTTCGTCCCCAGCATTTT. This codes for CASSQVLDRTVRPQHF.

This chain links TRBV27 with TRBJ1-3; the D is unclear. The germline gives CDR1 MNHEY, CDR2 SMNVEV (reference sequence). The CDR3 consists of 14 residues. Trimming took off 8 bases at V and 0 bases at J, with 11 bases between the two ends. CDR3 amino acids: CASAVGSSGNTIYF. CDR3 DNA: TGTGCCAGCGCGGTTGGAAGCTCTGGAAACACCATATATTTT.

This clone appeared once. The V gene is TRBV7-6, the J gene TRBJ2-1, with D maybe TRBD2 (5 bases). This CDR3 comprises 15 residues. Germline lookup yields CDR1 SGHVS and CDR2 FNYEAQ. V was cut by 3 bases and J by 6 bases, with 15 bases left in between. CDR3 DNA: TGTGCCAGCAGCTTCGAGATAGCGATTGGCAATGAGCAGTTCTTC. It specifies CASSFEIAIGNEQFF.

This chain joins TRBV7-9 and TRBJ2-3, with D uncertain. The CDR3 contains 13 residues. V was clipped by 3 bases and J by 0 bases, with 4 bases between them. CDR1 SEHNR and CDR2 FQNEAQ come from the germline V gene (reference sequence). This chain's CDR3 is CASSLWSTDTQYF. DNA for the CDR3: TGTGCCAGCAGCTTGTGGAGCACAGATACGCAGTATTTT. Complete variable domain (other parts from reference TRBV7-9 and TRBJ2-3): DTGVSQNPRHKITKRGQNVTFRCDPISEHNRLYWYRQTLGQGPEFLTYFQNEAQLEKSRLLSDRFSAERPKGSFSTLEIQRTEQGDSAMYLCASSLWSTDTQYFGPGTRLTVL.

The chain carries TRBV19 and TRBJ1-2, with D perhaps matching TRBD1 (6 bases). V dropped 5 bases and J dropped 6 bases, with 19 bases sitting between them. Germline CDR1 is LNHDA and CDR2 is SQIVND (reference sequence). The CDR3 contains 15 residues. Here the CDR3 reads CASSLRDTSSHGYTF. The CDR3 nucleotides read TGTGCCAGTAGTCTCCGGGACACCTCAAGCCATGGCTACACCTTC.

The chain uses TRBV7-3 and TRBJ2-7; 8 positions agree with TRBD2. V dropped 0 bases and J dropped 2; count of bases not matched to a gene: 3. The CDR3 sequence is 15 residues long. Germline V CDR1 and CDR2: SGHTA, FQGTGA. The CDR3 DNA reads as TGTGCCAGCAGCTTAACCGGGGGGGTCCCCTACGAGCAGTACTTC. Translation: CASSLTGGVPYEQYF.